This TCR beta chain was profiled in a study of CD8 T cells in Susac syndrome. Study outcomes and limitations: That the number of individuals in its TCR sequencing and HLA analysis was relatively small was acknowledged by the study.

The sequenced target, TCR beta, came from blood CD8+ and CD4+ T cells. CD8+ and CD4+ T cells were negatively isolated; TEMRA cells were FACS-enriched. Random hexamers were used to reverse transcribe an amount of roughly 0.45 to 1 ug RNA. Amplification of the TCR beta CDR3 was carried out by immunoSEQ multiplex PCR, which spanned a total of 54 Vbeta and 13 Jbeta segments. TCRdb re-called the immunoSEQ multiplex PCR reads through MiXCR, storing one row per CDR3 protein. The data contain 160,000 or so distinct CDR3 sequences, approximately 92% of them singletons. CDR1 and CDR2 (germline): KGHSH, LQKENI. Losses at the gene ends were 2 bases for V and 1 base for J; bases not matched to a gene: 3. CDR3 length equals 15 residues. Comment on this clonotype: Its antigen is unidentified.

This receptor was obtained from a human donor in good health. This chain uses TRBV18 with TRBJ2-7, with 9 bases matching TRBD1. Specimen: CD4+ T cells from PBMCs. The CDR3 coding sequence is TGTGCCAGCTCACCAGCCGGGACAGGGTCCTACGAGCAGTACTTC. Encoded protein: CASSPAGTGSYEQYF.